This section outlines one TCR beta chain sequence together with its context. The sample belongs to a study of lymphopenia after photon versus proton radiotherapy. TCRdb's copy holds only in-frame clones and misses some; the assay was immunoSEQ multiplex PCR. Counted here are 25,000 to 35,000 clones, approximately 93% occurring once; the ten biggest clones make up under 0.9%. The CDR3 is 14 amino acids. The germline CDR1 and CDR2 sequences are LGHNA and YSLEER. Trimming removed 6 bases from V and 0 bases from J, with 9 bases in between. The chain couples TRBV4-3 to TRBJ2-1; maybe TRBD2 (6 bases). This sequence was found in a woman aged 45 to 65 with cholangiocarcinoma. The specimen comprised peripheral blood, sampled from a patient treated with photon-based radiotherapy. The CDR3 sequence: CASRAGSSYNEQFF. In DNA, the CDR3 is TGCGCCAGCAGAGCCGGGAGCTCCTACAATGAGCAGTTCTTC.